Sequencing of this T cell receptor (beta chain) was carried out in a study of blood T cell repertoires in COVID-19. Study background: There were acute and convalescent COVID-19 samples, and they came from the United States, Italy and Spain. The analysed material was cDNA or gDNA that came from T cells, B-cell-depleted T cells, or PBMCs.

Original analysis: Amplification with reference gene primers provided the estimates of nucleated cell counts. Data came from immunoSEQ multiplex PCR; TCRdb stores just in-frame clones and leaves some out. The DNA was the basis for D and trimming; V, J and clone size are from that table. The table lists around 260,000 clones, approximately 86% of them singletons, with 0.87% in the top ten. The CDR3 has 19 amino acids. Germline loops: CDR1 KGHDR, CDR2 SFDVKD. Trimming cost V 5 bases and J 0 bases; bases outside gene matches: 12. The Seattle site enrolled patients during active infection and followed them longitudinally.

Sequences were obtained from peripheral blood. This receptor was identified in a human donor with COVID-19, enrolled during active disease. The donor label of this sample is uncertain. The genes are TRBV24-1 and TRBJ2-1; 10 bases match TRBD1. The CDR3 sequence is CATSAPPGQGQDSYNEQFF. The CDR3 DNA sequence: TGTGCCACCAGTGCCCCTCCGGGACAGGGGCAAGACTCCTACAATGAGCAGTTCTTC.